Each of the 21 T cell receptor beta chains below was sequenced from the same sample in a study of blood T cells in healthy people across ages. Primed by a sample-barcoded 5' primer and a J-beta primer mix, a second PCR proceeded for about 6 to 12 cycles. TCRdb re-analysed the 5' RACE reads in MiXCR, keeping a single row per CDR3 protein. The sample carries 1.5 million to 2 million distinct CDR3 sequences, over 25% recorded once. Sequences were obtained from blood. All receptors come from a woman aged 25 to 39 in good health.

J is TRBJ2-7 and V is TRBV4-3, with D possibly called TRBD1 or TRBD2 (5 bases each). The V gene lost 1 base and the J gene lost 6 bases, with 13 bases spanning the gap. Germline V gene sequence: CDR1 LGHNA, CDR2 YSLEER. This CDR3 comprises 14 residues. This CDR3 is CASSQGSGRAEQYF. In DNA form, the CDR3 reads TGCGCCAGCAGCCAAGGATCAGGGAGAGCCGAGCAGTACTTC.

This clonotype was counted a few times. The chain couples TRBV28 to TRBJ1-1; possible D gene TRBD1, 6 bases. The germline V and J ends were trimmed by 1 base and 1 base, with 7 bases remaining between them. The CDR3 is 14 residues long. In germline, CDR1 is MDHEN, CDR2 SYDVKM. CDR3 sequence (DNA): TGTGCCAGCAGTTTATACAGGGCGAACACTGAAGCTTTCTTT. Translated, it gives CASSLYRANTEAFF.

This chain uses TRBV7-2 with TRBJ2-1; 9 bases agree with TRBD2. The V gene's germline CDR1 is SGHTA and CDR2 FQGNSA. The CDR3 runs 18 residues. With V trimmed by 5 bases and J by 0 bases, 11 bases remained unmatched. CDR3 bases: TGTGCCAGCAGCCAATACCTCGGGCGGGGGGGCTCCTACAATGAGCAGTTCTTC. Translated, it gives CASSQYLGRGGSYNEQFF.

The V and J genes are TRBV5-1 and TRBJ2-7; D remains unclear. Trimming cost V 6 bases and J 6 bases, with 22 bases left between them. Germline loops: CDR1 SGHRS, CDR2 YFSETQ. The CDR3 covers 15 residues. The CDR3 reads CASKTQLSATCEQYF. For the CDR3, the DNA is TGCGCCAGCAAAACTCAGCTCAGCGCTACCTGCGAGCAGTACTTC.

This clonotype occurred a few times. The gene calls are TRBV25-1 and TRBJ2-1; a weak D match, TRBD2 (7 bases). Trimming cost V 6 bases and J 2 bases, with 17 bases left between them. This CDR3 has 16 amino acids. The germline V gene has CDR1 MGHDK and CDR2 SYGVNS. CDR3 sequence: CASRRRGGHTYNEQFF. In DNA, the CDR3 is TGTGCCAGCAGACGAAGGGGGGGACATACCTACAATGAGCAGTTCTTC.

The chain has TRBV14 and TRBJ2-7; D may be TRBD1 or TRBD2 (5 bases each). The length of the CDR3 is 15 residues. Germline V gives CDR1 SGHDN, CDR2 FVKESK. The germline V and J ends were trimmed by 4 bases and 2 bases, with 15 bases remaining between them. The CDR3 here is CASSRTWDATYEQYF. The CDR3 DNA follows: TGTGCCAGCAGCCGCACCTGGGACGCAACCTACGAGCAGTACTTC.

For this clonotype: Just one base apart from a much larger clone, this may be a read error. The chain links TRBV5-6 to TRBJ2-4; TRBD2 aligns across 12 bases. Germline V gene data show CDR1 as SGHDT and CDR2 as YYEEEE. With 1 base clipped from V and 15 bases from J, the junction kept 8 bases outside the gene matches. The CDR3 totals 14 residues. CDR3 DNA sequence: TGTGCCAGCAGCTTGAGACTAGCGGGAGCCGAGCGGTACTTC. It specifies CASSLRLAGAERYF.

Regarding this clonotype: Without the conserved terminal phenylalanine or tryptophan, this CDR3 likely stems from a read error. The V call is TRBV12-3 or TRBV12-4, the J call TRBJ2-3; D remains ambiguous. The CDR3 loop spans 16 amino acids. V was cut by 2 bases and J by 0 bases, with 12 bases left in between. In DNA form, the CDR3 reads TGTGCCAGCAGTTTAATGTCTAGACGGAGCACAGATACGCAGTATTCT. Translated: CASSLMSRRSTDTQYS.

CDR3 sequence (DNA): TGTGCCAGTCGGACAGGAAACTATGAAACTAACTATGGCTACACCTTC. It codes for CASRTGNYETNYGYTF. The chain couples TRBV25-1 to TRBJ1-2, with 7 bases fitting TRBD1. The V gene end was trimmed by 9 bases and the J gene end by 0 bases; junction bases not matched to a gene: 13. Germline assignment: CDR1 MGHDK and CDR2 SYGVNS. The CDR3 loop spans 16 amino acids.

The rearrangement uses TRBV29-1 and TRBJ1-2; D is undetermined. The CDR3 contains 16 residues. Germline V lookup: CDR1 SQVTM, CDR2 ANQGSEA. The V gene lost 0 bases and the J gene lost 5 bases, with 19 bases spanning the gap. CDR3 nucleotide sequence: TGCAGCGTTGAAGATCAGGAGGCAGAGTCTTTATATGGCTACACCTTC. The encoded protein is CSVEDQEAESLYGYTF.

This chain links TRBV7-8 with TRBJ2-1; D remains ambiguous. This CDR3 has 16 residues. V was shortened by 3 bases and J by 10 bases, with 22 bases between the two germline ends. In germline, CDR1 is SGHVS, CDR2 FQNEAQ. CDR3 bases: TGTGCCAGCAGCTTGGGATCTTGGACGGAGACCTACGAGCAGTTCTTC. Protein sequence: CASSLGSWTETYEQFF.

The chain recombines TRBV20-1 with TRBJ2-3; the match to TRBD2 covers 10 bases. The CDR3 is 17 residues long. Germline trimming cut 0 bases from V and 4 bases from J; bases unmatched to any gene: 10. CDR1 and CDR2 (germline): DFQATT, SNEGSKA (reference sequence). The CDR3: CSARDSQREGPADTQYF. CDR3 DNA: TGCAGTGCTAGAGATAGTCAGCGGGAGGGCCCCGCAGATACGCAGTATTTT.

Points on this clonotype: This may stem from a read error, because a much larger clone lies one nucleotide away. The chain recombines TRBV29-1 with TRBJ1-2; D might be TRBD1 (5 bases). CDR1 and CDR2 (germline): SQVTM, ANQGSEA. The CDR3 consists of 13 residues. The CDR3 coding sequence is TGCGGCGTTGTAGGTCTGGGGCTCTTTGGCTACACCTTC. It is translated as CGVVGLGLFGYTF.

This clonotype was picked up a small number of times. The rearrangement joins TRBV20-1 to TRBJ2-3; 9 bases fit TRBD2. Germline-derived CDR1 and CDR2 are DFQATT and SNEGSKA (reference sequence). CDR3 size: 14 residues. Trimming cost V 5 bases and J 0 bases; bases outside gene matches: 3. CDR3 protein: CSAATSGSTDTQYF. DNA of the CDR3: TGCAGTGCTGCGACTAGCGGTAGCACAGATACGCAGTATTTT.

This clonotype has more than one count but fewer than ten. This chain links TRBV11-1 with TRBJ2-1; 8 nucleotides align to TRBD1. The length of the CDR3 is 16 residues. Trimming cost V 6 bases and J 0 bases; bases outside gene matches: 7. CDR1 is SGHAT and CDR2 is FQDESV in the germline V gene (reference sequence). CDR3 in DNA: TGTGCCAGCAGTCGTACAGGGGGTCTCTCCTACAATGAGCAGTTCTTC. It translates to CASSRTGGLSYNEQFF.

The CDR3 reads CASSDSLNYGYTF. The CDR3 DNA sequence: TGTGCCAGCAGCGACTCCTTGAACTATGGCTACACCTTC. V and J are TRBV12-3 or TRBV12-4 and TRBJ1-2; D is undetermined. The V and J ends lost 6 bases and 2 bases respectively, with 10 bases between them. The CDR3 runs to 13 residues.

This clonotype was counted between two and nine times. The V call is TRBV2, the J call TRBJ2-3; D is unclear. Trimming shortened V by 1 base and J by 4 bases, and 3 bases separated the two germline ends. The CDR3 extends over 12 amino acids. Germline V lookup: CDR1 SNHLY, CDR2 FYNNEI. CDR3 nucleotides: TGTGCCAGCAGTGAAGAGTCAGATACGCAGTATTTT. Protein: CASSEESDTQYF.

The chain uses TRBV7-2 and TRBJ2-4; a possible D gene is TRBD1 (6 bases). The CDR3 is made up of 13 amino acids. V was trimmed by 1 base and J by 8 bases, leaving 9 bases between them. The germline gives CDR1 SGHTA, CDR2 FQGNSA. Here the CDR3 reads CASSLDTGYIQYF. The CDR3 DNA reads TGTGCCAGCAGCTTAGATACAGGGTACATTCAGTACTTC. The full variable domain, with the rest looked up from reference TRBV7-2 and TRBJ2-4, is GAGVSQSPSNKVTEKGKDVELRCDPISGHTALYWYRQSLGQGLEFLIYFQGNSAPDKSGLPSDRFSAERTGGSVSTLTIQRTQQEDSAVYLCASSLDTGYIQYFGAGTRLSVL.

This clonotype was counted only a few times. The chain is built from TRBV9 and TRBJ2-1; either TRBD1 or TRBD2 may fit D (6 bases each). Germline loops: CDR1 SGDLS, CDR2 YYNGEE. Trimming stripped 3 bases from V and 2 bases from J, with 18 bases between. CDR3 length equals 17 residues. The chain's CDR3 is CASSAGGGVDAYNEQFF. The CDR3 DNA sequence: TGTGCCAGCAGCGCCGGAGGGGGTGTGGATGCCTACAATGAGCAGTTCTTC. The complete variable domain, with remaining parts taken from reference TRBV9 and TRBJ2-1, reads DSGVTQTPKHLITATGQRVTLRCSPRSGDLSVYWYQQSLDQGLQFLIQYYNGEERAKGNILERFSAQQFPDLHSELNLSSLELGDSALYFCASSAGGGVDAYNEQFFGPGTRLTVL.

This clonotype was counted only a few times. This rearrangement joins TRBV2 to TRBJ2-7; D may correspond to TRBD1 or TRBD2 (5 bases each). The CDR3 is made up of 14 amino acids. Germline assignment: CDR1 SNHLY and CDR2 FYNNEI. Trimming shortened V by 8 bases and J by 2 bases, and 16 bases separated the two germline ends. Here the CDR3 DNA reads TGTGCCAGCCAGCCGGGACGGGGCACCTACGAGCAGTACTTC. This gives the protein CASQPGRGTYEQYF. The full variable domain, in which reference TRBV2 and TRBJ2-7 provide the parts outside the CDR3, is EPEVTQTPSHQVTQMGQEVILRCVPISNHLYFYWYRQILGQKVEFLVSFYNNEISEKSEIFDDQFSVERPDGSNFTLKIRSTKLEDSAMYFCASQPGRGTYEQYFGPGTRLTVT.

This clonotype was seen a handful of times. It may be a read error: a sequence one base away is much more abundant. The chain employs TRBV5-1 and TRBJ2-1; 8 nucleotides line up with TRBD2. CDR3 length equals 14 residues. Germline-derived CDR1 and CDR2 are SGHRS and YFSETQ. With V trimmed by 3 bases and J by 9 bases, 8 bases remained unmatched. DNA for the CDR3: TGCGCCAGCAGCTCGGAATTAGCGGGGACTGAGCAGTTCTTC. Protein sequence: CASSSELAGTEQFF.